The present T cell receptor (beta chain) was sequenced within a study of metastatic and nonmetastatic thyroid tumors. The wider study: Blood and tumor or nodule tissue repertoires from malignant and benign thyroid patients were compared.

Thyroid surgery was performed in patients who had received no treatment beforehand. The germline V gene encodes CDR1 LGHNA and CDR2 YNFKEQ. V was trimmed by 4 bases and J by 1 base, leaving 7 bases between them. This CDR3 region has 14 residues. With MiXCR, TCRdb reprocessed the PCR reads. The sample shows approximately 84,000 clones, 15% of them seen only once. This clone has at least ten counts. The V and J genes are TRBV4-2 and TRBJ2-2; TRBD1 is a possible D gene (5 bases). The TCR was taken from a female donor with papillary thyroid cancer or a benign thyroid nodule (not recorded which). Some clones in this sample may be carry-over from other donors' samples. The sample was blood. The CDR3 DNA reads as TGTGCCAGCAGCCTCGACAGGAACACCGGGGAGCTGTTTTTT. It yields the protein CASSLDRNTGELFF.